This passage covers 11 T cell receptor beta chains from one sample sequenced in a study of cytomegalovirus exposure and HLA in healthy donors (dated by TCRdb to the late 2010s). The receptor library was made with the immunoSEQ multiplex PCR assay. For the multiplex PCR, a mixture combining 60 forward primers for TCR Vbeta segments and 13 reverse primers for TCR Jbeta segments was used. TCRdb limited this immuneACCESS table to in-frame rearrangements with V and J called. A share of clones is missing; checked studies link under half to unresolved V genes, and the rest is unexplained. Counted in this sample were 130,000 or so clones; about three quarters of them appeared once. Approximately 1.8% of the sample rests with the top ten. The sequencing sample was made of PBMCs. All receptors come from a female donor in good health and CMV-seropositive.

The V and J genes are TRBV7-7 and TRBJ2-2, with D possibly matching TRBD1 (5 bases). The CDR3 is 14 amino acids. The germline V and J ends were trimmed by 11 bases and 0 bases, with 13 bases remaining between them. CDR1 is SSHAT, CDR2 FNYEAQ, per germline (reference sequence). The CDR3 DNA sequence: TGTGCCGTGGGGCTAGGATCGAACACCGGGGAGCTGTTTTTT. Translation gives CAVGLGSNTGELFF. Drawing the rest from reference TRBV7-7 and TRBJ2-2, the complete variable domain is GAGVSQSPRYKVTKRGQDVTLRCDPISSHATLYWYQQALGQGPEFLTYFNYEAQPDKSGLPSDRFSAERPEGSISTLTIQRTEQRDSAMYRCAVGLGSNTGELFFGEGSRLTVL.

The V gene is TRBV4-1, the J gene TRBJ2-2; TRBD2 matches at 7 bases. CDR3 size: 17 residues. Germline V gene data show CDR1 as MGHRA and CDR2 as YSYEKL. V trimming: 0 bases; J trimming: 0 bases; junction bases outside the gene matches: 4. CDR3 DNA sequence: TGCGCCAGCAGCCAAGATCGAAGCGGGGCGAACACCGGGGAGCTGTTTTTT. As protein: CASSQDRSGANTGELFF.

Remarks on this clone: Other DNA variants within this sample encode the same CDR3. This rearrangement joins TRBV2 to TRBJ2-5; no clear D. V lost 2 bases to trimming and J lost 5 bases, with 6 bases between them. The length of the CDR3 is 12 residues. Germline-derived CDR1 and CDR2 are SNHLY and FYNNEI. CDR3 DNA: TGTGCCAGCAGTGAATCGGTGGAGACCCAGTACTTC. Translated, it gives CASSESVETQYF.

This clone was counted only a few times. This chain joins TRBV20-1 and TRBJ2-5; D call uncertain. CDR3 length equals 11 residues. Trimming shortened V by 2 bases and J by 5 bases, and 6 bases separated the two germline ends. From germline, CDR1 is DFQATT and CDR2 SNEGSKA (reference sequence). Here the CDR3 DNA reads TGCAGTGCTAGAAATCTGGAGACCCAGTACTTC. It translates to CSARNLETQYF.

This clone was detected a few times. The V call is TRBV7-6, the J call TRBJ2-1; D not resolved. Trimming took 8 bases from V and 5 from J, leaving 16 bases between them. Germline values: CDR1 SGHVS, CDR2 FNYEAQ. CDR3 length: 14 residues. CDR3 coding DNA: TGTGCCAGCTCTCCGGCTGCGGAGAACAATGAGCAGTTCTTC. This encodes CASSPAAENNEQFF.

In this sample, this clone turned up a few times. This rearrangement joins TRBV5-1 to TRBJ1-2; no clear D. V gave up 5 bases and J gave up 3 bases, with 11 bases separating them. Per the germline V gene, CDR1 is SGHRS and CDR2 is YFSETQ. The CDR3 is 13 amino acids. CDR3 sequence: CASSSTGDYGYTF. The CDR3 DNA reads TGCGCCAGCAGTTCGACGGGTGACTATGGCTACACCTTC.

The sample holds a few counts of this clone. V usage is TRBV2 and J usage is TRBJ1-2; D is unclear. This CDR3 comprises 13 residues. Germline V CDR1 and CDR2: SNHLY, FYNNEI. Between the trimmed V and J ends, which lost 6 bases and 2 bases, there was a span of 10 bases. The CDR3 spells CASRRADNYGYTF. The DNA of the CDR3 is TGTGCCAGCAGGCGAGCGGACAACTATGGCTACACCTTC.

The V and J genes are TRBV2 and TRBJ2-2; D uncertain. V was pared by 4 bases and J by 0 bases, with 6 bases between. Germline CDR1 and CDR2: SNHLY and FYNNEI. The CDR3 is 14 residues long. Here the CDR3 reads CASSGEANTGELFF. The CDR3, as DNA: TGTGCCAGCAGTGGAGAAGCGAACACCGGGGAGCTGTTTTTT.

The V call is TRBV2, the J call TRBJ2-1; 8 bases fit TRBD2. This CDR3 region has 15 residues. J gave up 8 bases and V 2 bases, and 8 bases lay outside the gene matches. The germline V gene encodes CDR1 SNHLY and CDR2 FYNNEI. CDR3 region: CASSEYPGLADEQFF. As DNA, the CDR3 is TGTGCCAGCAGTGAATACCCAGGACTAGCCGATGAGCAGTTCTTC.

This rearrangement joins TRBV7-6 to TRBJ2-1; 7 bases agree with TRBD2. CDR1 is SGHVS, CDR2 FNYEAQ, per germline. This CDR3 is built from 16 residues. Trimming cost V 2 bases and J 2 bases; bases outside gene matches: 6. The CDR3 region is CASSLLAGAAYNEQFF. CDR3 nucleotide sequence: TGTGCCAGCAGCTTACTGGCGGGAGCCGCCTACAATGAGCAGTTCTTC. The full variable domain, completed using reference TRBV7-6 and TRBJ2-1, is GAGVSQSPRYKVTKRGQDVALRCDPISGHVSLYWYRQALGQGPEFLTYFNYEAQQDKSGLPNDRFSAERPEGSISTLTIQRTEQRDSAMYRCASSLLAGAAYNEQFFGPGTRLTVL.

The V gene is TRBV2, the J gene TRBJ2-3, with a possible D match to TRBD2 (5 bases). This CDR3 region has 16 residues. Per germline, CDR1 SNHLY and CDR2 FYNNEI. V lost 4 bases and J 2 bases, leaving 16 bases between the germline ends. CDR3 in amino acids: CASSGLERQYTDTQYF. In DNA form, the CDR3 reads TGTGCCAGCAGTGGGCTCGAGCGGCAGTACACAGATACGCAGTATTTT.